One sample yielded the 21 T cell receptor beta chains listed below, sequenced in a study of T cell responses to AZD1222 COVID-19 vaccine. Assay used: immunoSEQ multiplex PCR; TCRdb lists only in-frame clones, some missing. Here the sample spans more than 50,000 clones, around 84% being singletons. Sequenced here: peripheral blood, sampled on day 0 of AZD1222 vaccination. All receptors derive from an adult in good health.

This chain's CDR3 is CASGLFLQGFNYGYTF. CDR3 DNA sequence: TGTGCTAGTGGTTTGTTCCTTCAGGGGTTTAACTATGGCTACACCTTC. The chain links TRBV12-5 to TRBJ1-2; a possible D gene is TRBD1 (6 bases). The CDR3 is made up of 16 amino acids. Trimming took 2 bases from V and 1 from J, leaving 14 bases between them. Germline values: CDR1 LGHNT, CDR2 FRNRAP.

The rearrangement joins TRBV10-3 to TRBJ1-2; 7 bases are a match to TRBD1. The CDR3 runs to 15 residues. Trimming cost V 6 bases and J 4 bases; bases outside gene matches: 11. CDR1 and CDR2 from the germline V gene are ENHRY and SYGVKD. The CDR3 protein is CAIRNGTVLSYGYTF. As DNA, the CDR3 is TGTGCCATCAGGAACGGGACAGTACTTAGCTATGGCTACACCTTC.

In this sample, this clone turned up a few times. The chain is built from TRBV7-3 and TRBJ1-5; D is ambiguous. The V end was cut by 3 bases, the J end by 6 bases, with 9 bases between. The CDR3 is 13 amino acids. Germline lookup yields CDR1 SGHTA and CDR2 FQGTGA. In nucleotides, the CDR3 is TGTGCCAGCAGCTTCAGTTTCACTCAGCCCCAGCATTTT. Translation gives CASSFSFTQPQHF.

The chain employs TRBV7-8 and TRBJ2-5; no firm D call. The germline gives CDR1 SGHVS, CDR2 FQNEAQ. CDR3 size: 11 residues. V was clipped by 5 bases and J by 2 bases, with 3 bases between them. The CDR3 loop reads CASSLQETQYF. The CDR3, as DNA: TGTGCCAGCAGCCTTCAAGAGACCCAGTACTTC.

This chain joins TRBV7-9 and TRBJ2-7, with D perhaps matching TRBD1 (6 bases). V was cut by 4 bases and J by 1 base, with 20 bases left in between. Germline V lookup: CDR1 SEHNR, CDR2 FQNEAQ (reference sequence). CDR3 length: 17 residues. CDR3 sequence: CASSSGARKRASYEQYF. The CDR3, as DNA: TGTGCCAGCAGCTCAGGGGCGCGTAAAAGGGCTTCCTACGAGCAGTACTTC.

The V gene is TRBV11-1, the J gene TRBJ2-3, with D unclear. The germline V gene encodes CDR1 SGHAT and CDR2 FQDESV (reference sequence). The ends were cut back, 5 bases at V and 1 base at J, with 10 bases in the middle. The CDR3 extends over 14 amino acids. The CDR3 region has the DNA TGTGCCAGCAGCCAGACGAGCGGCACAGATACGCAGTATTTT. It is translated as CASSQTSGTDTQYF.

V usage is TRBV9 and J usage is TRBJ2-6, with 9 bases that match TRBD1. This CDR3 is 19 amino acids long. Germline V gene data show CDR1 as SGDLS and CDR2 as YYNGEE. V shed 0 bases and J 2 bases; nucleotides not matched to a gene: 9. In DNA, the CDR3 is TGTGCCAGCAGCGTAGAGAGGGACAGGGTGAGTCCTGGGGCCAACGTCCTGACTTTC. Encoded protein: CASSVERDRVSPGANVLTF.

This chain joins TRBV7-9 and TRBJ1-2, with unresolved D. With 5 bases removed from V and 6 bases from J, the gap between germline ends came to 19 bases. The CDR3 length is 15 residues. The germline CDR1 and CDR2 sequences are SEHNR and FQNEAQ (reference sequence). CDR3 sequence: CASSVRDPSGNGYTF. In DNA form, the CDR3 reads TGTGCCAGCAGCGTTAGAGATCCCTCGGGAAATGGCTACACCTTC.

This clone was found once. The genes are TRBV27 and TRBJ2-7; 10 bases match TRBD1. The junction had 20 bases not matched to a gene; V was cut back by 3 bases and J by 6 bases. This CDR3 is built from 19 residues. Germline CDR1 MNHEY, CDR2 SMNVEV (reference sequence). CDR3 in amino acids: CASSFTGTGVARLLSEQYF. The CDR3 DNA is TGTGCCAGCAGTTTTACCGGGACAGGGGTGGCTAGGTTGTTAAGCGAGCAGTACTTC.

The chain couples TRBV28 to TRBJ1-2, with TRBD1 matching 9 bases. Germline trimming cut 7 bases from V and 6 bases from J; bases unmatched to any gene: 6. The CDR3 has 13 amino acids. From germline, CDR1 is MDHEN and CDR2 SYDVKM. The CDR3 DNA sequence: TGTGCCAGCACCTCGGGACAGGGAGATGGCTACACCTTC. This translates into CASTSGQGDGYTF.

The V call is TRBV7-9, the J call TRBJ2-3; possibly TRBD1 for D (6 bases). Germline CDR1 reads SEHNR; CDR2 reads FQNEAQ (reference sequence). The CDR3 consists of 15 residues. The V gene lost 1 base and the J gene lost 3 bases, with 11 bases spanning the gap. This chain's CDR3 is CASSLEGHRTDTQYF. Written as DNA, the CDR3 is TGTGCCAGCAGCTTAGAGGGACACCGGACAGATACGCAGTATTTT.

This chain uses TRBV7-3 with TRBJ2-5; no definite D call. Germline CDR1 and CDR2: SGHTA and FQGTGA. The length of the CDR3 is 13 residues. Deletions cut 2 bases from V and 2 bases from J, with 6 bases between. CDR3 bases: TGTGCCAGCAGCTTAGGGCCTCAAGAGACCCAGTACTTC. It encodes CASSLGPQETQYF.

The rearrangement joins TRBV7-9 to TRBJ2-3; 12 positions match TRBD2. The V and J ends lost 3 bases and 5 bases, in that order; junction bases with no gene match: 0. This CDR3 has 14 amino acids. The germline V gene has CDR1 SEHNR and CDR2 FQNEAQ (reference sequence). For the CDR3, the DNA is TGTGCCAGCAGCTTGACTAGCGGGAGAGATACGCAGTATTTT. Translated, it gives CASSLTSGRDTQYF.

CDR3 sequence reads: CASSLVGPRTGTEAFF. The CDR3 DNA reads TGTGCCAGCAGTTTGGTAGGGCCCCGAACTGGCACTGAAGCTTTCTTT. J is TRBJ1-1 and V is TRBV28; D gene uncertain. The CDR3 runs to 16 residues. Germline values: CDR1 MDHEN, CDR2 SYDVKM. The germline V and J ends were trimmed by 3 bases and 4 bases, with 18 bases remaining between them.

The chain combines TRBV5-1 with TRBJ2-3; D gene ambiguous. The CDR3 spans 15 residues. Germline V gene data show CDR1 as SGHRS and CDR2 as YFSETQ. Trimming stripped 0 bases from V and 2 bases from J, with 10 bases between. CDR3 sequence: CASSLDGKITDTQYF. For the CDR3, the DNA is TGCGCCAGCAGCTTGGATGGCAAGATCACAGATACGCAGTATTTT.

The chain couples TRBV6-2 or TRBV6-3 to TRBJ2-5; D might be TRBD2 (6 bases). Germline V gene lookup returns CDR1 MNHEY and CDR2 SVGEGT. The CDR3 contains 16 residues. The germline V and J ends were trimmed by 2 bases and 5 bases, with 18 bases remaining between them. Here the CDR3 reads CASSYLIWRGPETQYF. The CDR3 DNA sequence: TGTGCCAGCAGTTACCTAATATGGCGGGGTCCGGAGACCCAGTACTTC.

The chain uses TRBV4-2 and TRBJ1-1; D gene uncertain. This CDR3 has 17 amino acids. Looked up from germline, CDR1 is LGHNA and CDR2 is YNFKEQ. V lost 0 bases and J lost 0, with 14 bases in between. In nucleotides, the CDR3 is TGTGCCAGCAGCCAAGATGAGGTAGGGCAGATGAACACTGAAGCTTTCTTT. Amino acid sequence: CASSQDEVGQMNTEAFF.

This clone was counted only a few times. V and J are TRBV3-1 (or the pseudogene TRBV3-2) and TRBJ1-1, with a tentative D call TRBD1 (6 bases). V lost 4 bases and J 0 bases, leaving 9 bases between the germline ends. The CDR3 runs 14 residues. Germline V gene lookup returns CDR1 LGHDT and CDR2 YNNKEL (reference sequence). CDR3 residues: CASSRDTLNTEAFF. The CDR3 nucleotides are TGTGCCAGCAGCCGGGACACTTTGAACACTGAAGCTTTCTTT.

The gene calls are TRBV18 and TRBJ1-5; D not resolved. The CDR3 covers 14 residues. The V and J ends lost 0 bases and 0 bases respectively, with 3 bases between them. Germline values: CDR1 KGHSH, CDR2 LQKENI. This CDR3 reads CASSPPNSNQPQHF. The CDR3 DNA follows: TGTGCCAGCTCACCACCTAATAGCAATCAGCCCCAGCATTTT. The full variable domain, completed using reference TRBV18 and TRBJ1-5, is NAGVMQNPRHLVRRRGQEARLRCSPMKGHSHVYWYRQLPEEGLKFMVYLQKENIIDESGMPKERFSAEFPKEGPSILRIQQVVRGDSAAYFCASSPPNSNQPQHFGDGTRLSIL.

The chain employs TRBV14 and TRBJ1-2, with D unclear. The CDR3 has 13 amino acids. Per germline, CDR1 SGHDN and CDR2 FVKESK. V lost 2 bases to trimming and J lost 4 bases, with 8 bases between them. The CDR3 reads CASSQWESYGYTF. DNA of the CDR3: TGTGCCAGCAGCCAATGGGAGTCCTATGGCTACACCTTC.

CDR3 protein: CATSRDRAVGETQYF. The CDR3 DNA follows: TGTGCCACCAGCAGAGACAGAGCCGTCGGAGAGACCCAGTACTTC. The chain couples TRBV15 to TRBJ2-5; D gene unclear. This CDR3 region has 15 residues. Between the trimmed V and J ends, which lost 0 bases and 4 bases, there was a span of 12 bases. CDR1 LNHNV and CDR2 YYDKDF come from the germline V gene (reference sequence).